This T cell receptor (beta chain) was documented in a study of T cell responses to AZD1222 COVID-19 vaccine. Study-level results: A reported finding is that nearly half of spike-specific TCRs target unmutated variant regions. The study found Spike-specific TCR breadth and depth rose after two AZD1222 doses.

Per germline, CDR1 KGHSH and CDR2 LQKENI. The CDR3 consists of 18 residues. V was cut by 3 bases and J by 0 bases, with 20 bases left in between. The data were produced by immunoSEQ multiplex PCR, yet TCRdb's version contains in-frame clones alone and is incomplete. This table has 150,000 or so clones, 93% appearing once. Notes on this clone: Its specificity is unknown.

The receptor comes from an adult in good health. This specimen was peripheral blood, taken on day 0 of AZD1222 vaccination. The V call is TRBV18, the J call TRBJ1-1, with unresolved D. The CDR3: CASSPNRAGGNLNTEAFF. In DNA, the CDR3 is TGTGCCAGCTCACCCAATAGGGCTGGTGGGAATTTGAACACTGAAGCTTTCTTT.